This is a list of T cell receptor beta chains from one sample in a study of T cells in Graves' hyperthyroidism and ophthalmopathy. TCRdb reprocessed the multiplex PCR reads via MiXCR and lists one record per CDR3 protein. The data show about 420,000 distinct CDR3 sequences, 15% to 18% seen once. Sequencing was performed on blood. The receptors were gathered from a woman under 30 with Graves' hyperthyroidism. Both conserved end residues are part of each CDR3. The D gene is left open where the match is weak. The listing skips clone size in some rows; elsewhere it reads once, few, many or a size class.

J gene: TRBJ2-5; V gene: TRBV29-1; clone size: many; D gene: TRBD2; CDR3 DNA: TGCAGCGGCGCCTTTCTGGGGAGGCAGCGGGAAGAAGAGACCCAGTACTTC; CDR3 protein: CSGAFLGRQREEETQYF
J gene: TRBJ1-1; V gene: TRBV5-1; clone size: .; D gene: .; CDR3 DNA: TGCGCCAGCAGCTCTCCGGGGTATGAAGCTTTCTTT; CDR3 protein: CASSSPGYEAFF
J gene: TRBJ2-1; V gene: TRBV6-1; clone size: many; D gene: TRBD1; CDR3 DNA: TGTGCCAGCAGGACACAGGACAGGGCGATCAATGAGCAGTTCTTC; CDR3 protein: CASRTQDRAINEQFF
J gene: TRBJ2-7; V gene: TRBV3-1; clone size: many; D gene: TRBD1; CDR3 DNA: TGTGCCAGCAGCCCGTCCGGGACAGGGGCCGAGCAGTACTTC; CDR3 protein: CASSPSGTGAEQYF
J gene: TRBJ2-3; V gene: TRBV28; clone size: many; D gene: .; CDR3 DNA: TGTGCCAGCAGTCCCCACACAACAGATACGCAGTATTTT; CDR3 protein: CASSPHTTDTQYF
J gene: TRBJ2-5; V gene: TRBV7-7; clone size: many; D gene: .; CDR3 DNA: TGTGCTAGCAGCTCACAACGCCGGGACGGCCAAGAGACCCAGTACTTC; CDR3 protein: CASSSQRRDGQETQYF
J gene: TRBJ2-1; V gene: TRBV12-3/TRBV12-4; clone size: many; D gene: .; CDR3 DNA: TGTGCCAGCAGTTTACGCAATGAGCAGTTCTTC; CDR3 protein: CASSLRNEQFF
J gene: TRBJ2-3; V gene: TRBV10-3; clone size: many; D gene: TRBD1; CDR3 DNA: TGTGCCATCAGAAAACAGGGGGCTGAAGATACGCAGTATTTT; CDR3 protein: CAIRKQGAEDTQYF
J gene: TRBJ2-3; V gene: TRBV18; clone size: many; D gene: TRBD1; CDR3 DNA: TGTGCCAGCTCACCTCCGGGACAGCTCACAGATACGCAGTATTTT; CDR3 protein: CASSPPGQLTDTQYF
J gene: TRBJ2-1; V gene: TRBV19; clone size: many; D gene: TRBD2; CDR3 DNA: TGTGCCAGTAGTTATGACTTCGGCGCTAGCGGGGGGGACAATGAGCAGTTCTTC; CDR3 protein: CASSYDFGASGGDNEQFF
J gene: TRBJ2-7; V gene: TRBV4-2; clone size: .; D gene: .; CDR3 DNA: TGTGCCAGCAGCGTCCGGGACAATACCTACGAGCAGTACTTC; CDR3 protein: CASSVRDNTYEQYF
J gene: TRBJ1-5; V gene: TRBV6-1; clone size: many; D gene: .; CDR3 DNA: TGTGCCAGCAGTTGGACGGAAAATCAGCCCCAGCATTTT; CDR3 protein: CASSWTENQPQHF
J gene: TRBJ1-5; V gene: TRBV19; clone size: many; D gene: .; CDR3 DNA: TGTGCCAGTAGTATGGGGGGTGATCAGCCCCAGCATTTT; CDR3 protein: CASSMGGDQPQHF
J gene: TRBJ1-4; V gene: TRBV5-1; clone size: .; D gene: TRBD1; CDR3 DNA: TGCGCCAGCAGCTACGGGACAGGGCTACAGTTTAATGAAAAACTGTTTTTT; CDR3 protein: CASSYGTGLQFNEKLFF
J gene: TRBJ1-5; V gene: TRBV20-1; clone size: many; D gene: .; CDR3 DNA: TGCAGTGCTCTCTTATTAGAGGATCAGCCCCAGCATTTT; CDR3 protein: CSALLLEDQPQHF
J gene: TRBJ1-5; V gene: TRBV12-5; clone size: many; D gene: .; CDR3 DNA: TGTGCTAGTGGTTTGACACGCAATCAGCCCCAGCATTTT; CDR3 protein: CASGLTRNQPQHF
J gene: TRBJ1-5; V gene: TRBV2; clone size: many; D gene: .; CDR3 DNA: TGTGCCAGCACAGTGGGAGTTTTCAATCAGCCCCAGCATTTT; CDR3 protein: CASTVGVFNQPQHF
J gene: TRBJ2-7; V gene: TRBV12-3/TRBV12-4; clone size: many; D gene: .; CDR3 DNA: TGTGCCAGCAGTTTAGAGGACACCTACGAGCAGTACTTC; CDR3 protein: CASSLEDTYEQYF
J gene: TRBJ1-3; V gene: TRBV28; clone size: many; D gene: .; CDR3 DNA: TGTGCCAGCAGTTTTCGACAGAGTGGAAACACCATATATTTT; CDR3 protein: CASSFRQSGNTIYF
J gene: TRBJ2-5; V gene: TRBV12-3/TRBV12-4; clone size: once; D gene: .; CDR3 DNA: TGTGCCAGCAGTTCGGACTCGTTAGAGACCCAGTACTTC; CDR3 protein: CASSSDSLETQYF
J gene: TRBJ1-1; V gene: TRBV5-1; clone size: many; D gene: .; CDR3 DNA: TGCGCCAGCAGCTTGGGTTTTGGGGTTCCTGAAGCTTTCTTT; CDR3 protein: CASSLGFGVPEAFF
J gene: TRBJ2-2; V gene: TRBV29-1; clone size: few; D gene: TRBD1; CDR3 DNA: TGCAGCGTTCCCCGGGACAGTAAGACCGGGGAGCTGTTTTTT; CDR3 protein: CSVPRDSKTGELFF
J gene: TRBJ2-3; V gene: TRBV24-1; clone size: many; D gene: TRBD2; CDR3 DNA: TGTGCCACCAGTGATTCCGATAGCGGGGGCACAGATACGCAGTATTTT; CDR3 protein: CATSDSDSGGTDTQYF
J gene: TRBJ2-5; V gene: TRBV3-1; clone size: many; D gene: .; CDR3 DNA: TGTGCCAGCAGCCAAGCCTTGCAGGGACTCCAAGAGACCCAGTACTTC; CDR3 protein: CASSQALQGLQETQYF
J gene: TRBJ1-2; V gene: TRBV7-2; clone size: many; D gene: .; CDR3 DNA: TGTGCCAGCAGCTTTCTAGGGCGCTATGGCTACACCTTC; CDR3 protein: CASSFLGRYGYTF
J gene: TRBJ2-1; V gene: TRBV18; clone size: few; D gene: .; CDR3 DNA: TGTGCCAGCTCACCACCGGAAAGGGATGAGCAGTTCTTC; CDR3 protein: CASSPPERDEQFF
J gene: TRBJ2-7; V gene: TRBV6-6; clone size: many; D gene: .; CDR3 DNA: TGTGCCAGCAGTTACTCGGAGGCCAATACCTACGAGCAGTACTTC; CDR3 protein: CASSYSEANTYEQYF
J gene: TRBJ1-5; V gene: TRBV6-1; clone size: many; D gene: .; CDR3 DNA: TGTGCCAGCAGTCGAGCAGGGCGCTATCAGCCCCAGCATTTT; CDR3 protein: CASSRAGRYQPQHF
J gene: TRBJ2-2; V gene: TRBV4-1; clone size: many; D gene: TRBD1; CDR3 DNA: TGCGCCAGCAGCCAAGTCCTCGACAGGGGGCGTCGGACCGGGGAGCTGTTTTTT; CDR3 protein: CASSQVLDRGRRTGELFF
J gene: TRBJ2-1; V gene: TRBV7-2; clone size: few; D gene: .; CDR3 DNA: TGTGCCAGCAGCTTAGAGGCTGGCAGGGCTTACAATGAGCAGTTCTTC; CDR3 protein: CASSLEAGRAYNEQFF
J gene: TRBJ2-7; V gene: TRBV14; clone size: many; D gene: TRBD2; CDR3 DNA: TGTGCCAGCAGCCAAGTCAGCGGGAAAAGGTACGAGCAGTACTTC; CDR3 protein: CASSQVSGKRYEQYF
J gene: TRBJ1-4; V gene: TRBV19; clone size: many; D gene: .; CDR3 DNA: TGTGCCAGTAGCCCGCCGGGACGGCTAAATGAAAAACTGTTTTTT; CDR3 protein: CASSPPGRLNEKLFF
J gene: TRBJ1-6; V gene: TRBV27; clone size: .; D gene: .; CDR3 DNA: TGTGCCAGCAGTTGGGGGACGAAAGGCAATTCACCCCTCCACTTT; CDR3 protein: CASSWGTKGNSPLHF
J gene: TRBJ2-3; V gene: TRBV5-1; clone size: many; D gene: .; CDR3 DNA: TGCGCCAGCAGCTCCGAAGCAGAAACTAGCACAGATACGCAGTATTTT; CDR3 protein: CASSSEAETSTDTQYF
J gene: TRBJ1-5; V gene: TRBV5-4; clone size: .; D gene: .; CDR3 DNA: TGTGCCAGCAGCGAAGACAGGAGACATCAGCCCCAGCATTTT; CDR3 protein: CASSEDRRHQPQHF
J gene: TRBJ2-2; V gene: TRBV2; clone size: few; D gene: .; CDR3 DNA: TGTGCCAGCATCCCAGGGGGAGCGGGCACCGGGGAGCTGTTTTTT; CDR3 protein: CASIPGGAGTGELFF
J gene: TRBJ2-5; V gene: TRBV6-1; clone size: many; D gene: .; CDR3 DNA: TGTGCCAGCAGGGCACGGGGGGCCTACCAAGAGACCCAGTACTTC; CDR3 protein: CASRARGAYQETQYF
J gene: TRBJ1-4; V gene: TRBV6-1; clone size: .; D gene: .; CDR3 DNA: TGTGCCAGCCACCTGGATCTGGAAGGGAGCGCAACTAATGAAAAACTGTTTTTT; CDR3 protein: CASHLDLEGSATNEKLFF
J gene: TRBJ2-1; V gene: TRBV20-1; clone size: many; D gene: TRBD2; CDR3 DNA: TGCAGTGCGGAGCCCAGCGGGGGGGCCCGAATCGGGGAGCAGTTCTTC; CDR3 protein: CSAEPSGGARIGEQFF
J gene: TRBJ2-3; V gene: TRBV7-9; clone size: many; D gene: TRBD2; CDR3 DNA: TGTGCCAGCAGCCCGGGAGGGCATAGCACAGATACGCAGTATTTT; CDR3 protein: CASSPGGHSTDTQYF
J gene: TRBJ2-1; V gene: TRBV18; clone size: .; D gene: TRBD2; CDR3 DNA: TGTGCCAGCTCACCCGGGACTAGCGGGGGGCCCTGGGAGCAGTTCTTC; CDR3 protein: CASSPGTSGGPWEQFF
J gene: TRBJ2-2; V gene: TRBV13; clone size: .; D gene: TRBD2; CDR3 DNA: TGTGCCAGCAGTAGGGGCGGGAGAGGGAACCCCGGGGAGCTGTTTTTT; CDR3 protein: CASSRGGRGNPGELFF
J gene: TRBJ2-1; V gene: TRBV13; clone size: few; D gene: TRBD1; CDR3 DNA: TGTGCCAGCAGCTCCCGGACAGGGTTTTACAATGAGCAGTTCTTC; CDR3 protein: CASSSRTGFYNEQFF
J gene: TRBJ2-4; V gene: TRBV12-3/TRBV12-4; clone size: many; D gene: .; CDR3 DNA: TGTGCCAGCTCCGAGGGCCGATGGGCCAAAAACATTCAGTACTTC; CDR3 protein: CASSEGRWAKNIQYF
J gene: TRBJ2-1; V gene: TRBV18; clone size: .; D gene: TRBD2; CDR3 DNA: TGTGCCAGCTCACCGGGACGACTAGCGGGCGCCTACAATGAGCAGTTCTTC; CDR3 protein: CASSPGRLAGAYNEQFF
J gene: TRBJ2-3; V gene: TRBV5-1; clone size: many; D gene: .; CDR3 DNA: TGCGCCAGCAGCTTGATTGAGGAGACAGATACGCAGTATTTT; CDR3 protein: CASSLIEETDTQYF
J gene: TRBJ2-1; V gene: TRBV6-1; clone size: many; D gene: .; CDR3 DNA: TGTGCCAGCAGGGGGGCGGATGGTTGGAATGAGCAGTTCTTC; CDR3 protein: CASRGADGWNEQFF
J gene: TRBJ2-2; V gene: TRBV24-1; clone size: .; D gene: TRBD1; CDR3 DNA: TGTGCCACCAGTGATTCCACAGGGGGCCGGACCGGGGAGCTGTTTTTT; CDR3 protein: CATSDSTGGRTGELFF
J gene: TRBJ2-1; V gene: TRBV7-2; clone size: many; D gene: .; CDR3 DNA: TGTGCCAGCAGCTTAGTGTCGGGGTGGGTCAATGAGCAGTTCTTC; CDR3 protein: CASSLVSGWVNEQFF
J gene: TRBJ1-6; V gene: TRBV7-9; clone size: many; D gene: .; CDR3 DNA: TGTGCCAGCAGCTTCCACGATTCACCCCTCCACTTT; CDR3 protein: CASSFHDSPLHF
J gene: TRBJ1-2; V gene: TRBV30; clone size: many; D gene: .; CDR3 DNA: TGTGCCTGGAGGCGGGCGGAGGTGAGCGACACCTTC; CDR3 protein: CAWRRAEVSDTF
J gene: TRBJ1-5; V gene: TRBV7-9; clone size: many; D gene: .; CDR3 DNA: TGTGCCAGCAGCAGGACCCCTAATCAGCCCCAGCATTTT; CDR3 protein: CASSRTPNQPQHF
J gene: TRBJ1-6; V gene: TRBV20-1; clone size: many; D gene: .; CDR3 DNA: TGCAGTGCTAGAGTCCCCCTCAGGGGTGCAGATTCACCCCTCCACTTT; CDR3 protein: CSARVPLRGADSPLHF
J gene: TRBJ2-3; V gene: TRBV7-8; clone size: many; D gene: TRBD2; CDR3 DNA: TGTGCCAGCAGCTTAGCGTACGGCGGGGGGGCAGATACGCAGTATTTT; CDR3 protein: CASSLAYGGGADTQYF
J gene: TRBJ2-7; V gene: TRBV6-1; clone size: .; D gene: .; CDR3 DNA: TGTGCCAGCAGCGCAGGGGAAGATTACGAGCAGTACTTC; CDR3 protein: CASSAGEDYEQYF
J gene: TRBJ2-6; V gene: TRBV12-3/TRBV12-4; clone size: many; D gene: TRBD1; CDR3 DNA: TGTGCCAGCAGCCCCCGGGACAGTACTATGATGGGTGGGGCCAACGTCCTGACTTTC; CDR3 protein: CASSPRDSTMMGGANVLTF
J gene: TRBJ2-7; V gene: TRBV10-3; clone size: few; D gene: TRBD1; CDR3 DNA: TGTGCCATCAGTTACACAGGGGCGGACGAGCAGTACTTC; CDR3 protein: CAISYTGADEQYF
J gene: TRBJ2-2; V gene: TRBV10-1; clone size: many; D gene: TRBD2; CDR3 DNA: TGCGCCAGCAGTGAGACTAGCGGGAGGGCGAGCACCGGGGAGCTGTTTTTT; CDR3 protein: CASSETSGRASTGELFF
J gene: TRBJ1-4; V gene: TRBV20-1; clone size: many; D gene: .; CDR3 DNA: TGCAGTGCTAGGGATGGTAGCAGCTTTAATGAAAAACTGTTTTTT; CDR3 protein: CSARDGSSFNEKLFF